The sample holds a few counts of the clone carrying this T cell receptor (beta chain). V was shortened by 2 bases and J by 4 bases, with 15 bases between the two germline ends. Germline values: CDR1 GTSNPN, CDR2 SVGIG (reference sequence). The CDR3 loop spans 15 amino acids. The record originates from a study of beta chain features in type 1 diabetes. Study information: In all, 85 million to 130 million sorted cells from all samples were analyzed.

The sequenced template was cDNA made from the entire isolated RNA. Sequenced by immunoSEQ multiplex PCR; TCRdb stores in-frame clones only, minus some. The table shows about 110,000 clones, with about two fifths occurring only once. This chain connects TRBV30 to TRBJ2-1; a weak D match, TRBD1 (5 bases). The sample taken for sequencing was stem cell memory CD4+ T cells from blood. The clonotype was recovered from a woman between 18 and 29 years old in good health. CDR3 in DNA: TGTGCCTGGAGTAAGGGAATGGGGCTTTACAATGAGCAGTTCTTC. Its translation is CAWSKGMGLYNEQFF.